This T cell receptor beta chain was sequenced for a study of cytomegalovirus exposure and HLA in healthy donors. The wider study: For the approximately 410 genotyped donors, roughly 81% fell within the Caucasian-associated ancestry cluster. General study points: A few chains tied to CMV proved CMV antigen-specific in vitro. Within the data, a cluster of highly shared sequence variants was likely a sequencing artifact. A few V segments could not be told apart, such as TRBV6-2 and TRBV6-3, and were left out.

Germline trimming cut 3 bases from V and 0 bases from J; bases unmatched to any gene: 8. Germline V lookup: CDR1 MNHEY, CDR2 SMNVEV (reference sequence). This CDR3 has 16 amino acids. The count of this clone is one. Its antigen remains unidentified. Both 60 Vbeta primers and 13 Jbeta primers went into the PCR. Produced via immunoSEQ multiplex PCR; TCRdb's table is partial and in-frame only. The table has 170,000 or so clones, around 77% seen once. Sequencing input: PBMCs. The sequence was collected from a woman in her fifties or sixties in good health and CMV-seropositive. The rearrangement links TRBV27 to TRBJ2-7, with 7 bases matching TRBD1. The CDR3 sequence is CASSFKGGKSSYEQYF. In DNA form, the CDR3 reads TGTGCCAGCAGTTTTAAAGGGGGCAAAAGCTCCTACGAGCAGTACTTC.